Presented here are 22 T cell receptor beta chains from one specimen sequenced in a study of blood T cell repertoires in COVID-19. Generated by immunoSEQ multiplex PCR, the TCRdb table keeps only in-frame clones and is missing some. The sample has under 150,000 clones; about four fifths are singletons. The specimen was peripheral blood. These receptors all stem from a woman aged 55 to 70 with acute or convalescent COVID-19.

The V and J genes are TRBV4-2 and TRBJ2-7; 10 positions match TRBD2. The trim removed 0 bases at V and 0 bases at J, leaving 2 bases unmatched. CDR3 length: 16 amino acids. CDR1 and CDR2 (germline): LGHNA, YNFKEQ. The CDR3, as DNA: TGTGCCAGCAGCCAAGATCCTAGCGGGAGCTCCTACGAGCAGTACTTC. The encoded protein is CASSQDPSGSSYEQYF.

J is TRBJ1-2 and V is TRBV11-3, with D tentatively TRBD1 (6 bases). The CDR3 has 15 amino acids. V lost 0 bases and J 4 bases, leaving 12 bases between the germline ends. Germline V gene sequence: CDR1 SGHNT, CDR2 YENEEA. CDR3 protein: CASSLDPGQVYGYTF. The CDR3 DNA follows: TGTGCCAGCAGCTTAGACCCGGGACAAGTCTATGGCTACACCTTC.

This clone was seen a handful of times. J is TRBJ2-1 and V is TRBV5-1; 9 bases match TRBD1. The CDR3 totals 17 residues. J was trimmed by 6 bases and V by 4 bases; bases with no gene match: 14. Germline CDR1 and CDR2: SGHRS and YFSETQ. The CDR3 here is CASSTSTGTGFGNEQFF. For the CDR3, the DNA is TGCGCCAGCAGCACCTCAACCGGGACAGGGTTCGGCAATGAGCAGTTCTTC.

The chain carries TRBV19 and TRBJ2-7; D unresolved. In germline, CDR1 is LNHDA, CDR2 SQIVND (reference sequence). CDR3 length equals 11 residues. V was shortened by 10 bases and J by 6 bases, with 13 bases between the two germline ends. DNA of the CDR3: TGTGCCATTACGGAGATTGGCGAGCAGTACTTC. This codes for CAITEIGEQYF. Combining the CDR3 with reference TRBV19 and TRBJ2-7 gives the whole variable domain DGGITQSPKYLFRKEGQNVTLSCEQNLNHDAMYWYRQDPGQGLRLIYYSQIVNDFQKGDIAEGYSVSREKKESFPLTVTSAQKNPTAFYLCAITEIGEQYFGPGTRLTVT.

The chain carries TRBV19 and TRBJ1-2; 7 nucleotides align to TRBD1. After removal of 7 bases from V and 1 base from J, the junction contained 12 bases not matched to a gene. The V gene's germline CDR1 is LNHDA and CDR2 SQIVND (reference sequence). The CDR3 is made up of 16 amino acids. CDR3 sequence: CASTRDRDSINYGYTF. DNA for the CDR3: TGTGCCAGTACCCGGGACCGGGACAGCATTAACTATGGCTACACCTTC.

This chain uses TRBV2 with TRBJ2-7; perhaps TRBD2 as D (6 bases). Trimming took off 6 bases at V and 2 bases at J, with 17 bases between the two ends. CDR1 and CDR2 from the germline V gene are SNHLY and FYNNEI. This CDR3 region has 15 residues. Written as DNA, the CDR3 is TGTGCCAGCAGGGACCCTAGGGACTCGACCTACGAGCAGTACTTC. It is translated as CASRDPRDSTYEQYF.

The gene calls are TRBV10-3 and TRBJ2-6; 7 bases are a match to TRBD1. V was pared by 10 bases and J by 2 bases, with 17 bases of the junction left unmatched. The CDR3 sequence is 18 residues long. The germline CDR1 and CDR2 sequences are ENHRY and SYGVKD. This CDR3 reads CATKAQTGLVAGANVLTF. The CDR3 region has the DNA TGTGCCACCAAGGCTCAGACAGGGCTCGTGGCTGGGGCCAACGTCCTGACTTTC.

As for this clone: Other DNA sequences in this specimen translate into the identical CDR3. V is TRBV7-9 and J is TRBJ1-1; D ambiguous. V was cut by 1 base and J by 0 bases, with 3 bases left in between. The CDR3 consists of 13 residues. Germline V gene lookup returns CDR1 SEHNR and CDR2 FQNEAQ (reference sequence). This chain's CDR3 is CASSLDMNTEAFF. CDR3 bases: TGTGCCAGCAGCTTAGACATGAACACTGAAGCTTTCTTT. Supplemented by reference TRBV7-9 and TRBJ1-1, the full variable domain reads DTGVSQNPRHKITKRGQNVTFRCDPISEHNRLYWYRQTLGQGPEFLTYFQNEAQLEKSRLLSDRFSAERPKGSFSTLEIQRTEQGDSAMYLCASSLDMNTEAFFGQGTRLTVV.

This clone was detected a few times. This sequence joins TRBV5-6 and TRBJ1-4; D remains ambiguous. The CDR3 is 14 amino acids. Germline V CDR1 and CDR2: SGHDT, YYEEEE. Trimming removed 3 bases at V and 4 bases at J, with 10 bases between. The CDR3: CASSSPRDNEKLFF. DNA of the CDR3: TGTGCCAGCAGCTCACCCCGGGATAATGAAAAACTGTTTTTT.

V usage is TRBV10-3 and J usage is TRBJ1-2; the D is unclear. The V end was cut by 6 bases, the J end by 8 bases, with 16 bases between. This CDR3 region has 13 residues. Per germline, CDR1 ENHRY and CDR2 SYGVKD. The CDR3 sequence is CAISDDPAGGYTF. CDR3 bases: TGTGCCATCAGCGATGACCCGGCGGGAGGCTACACCTTC.

This clone appeared once. The chain links TRBV29-1 to TRBJ2-7, with a tentative D call TRBD2 (6 bases). The V end lost 3 bases, the J end lost 2 bases, and 11 bases lay between the germline ends. Germline V gene lookup returns CDR1 SQVTM and CDR2 ANQGSEA. The CDR3 has 13 amino acids. This CDR3 is CSVESGGTYEQYF. DNA of the CDR3: TGCAGCGTTGAGTCTGGCGGGACCTACGAGCAGTACTTC.

In its sample, this clone is medium-sized. This chain joins TRBV5-6 and TRBJ2-6, with unresolved D. The CDR3 covers 18 residues. CDR1 and CDR2 (germline): SGHDT, YYEEEE. The ends were cut back, 2 bases at V and 1 base at J, with 16 bases in the middle. The CDR3, as DNA: TGTGCCAGCAGCTTATTTTCGGGTTATGGGTCTGGGGCCAACGTCCTGACTTTC. It yields the protein CASSLFSGYGSGANVLTF.

This chain links TRBV10-2 with TRBJ1-5; 7 bases fit TRBD2. Judging by the DNA end, TRBJ2-3 fits better; the J call may be wrong. Germline-derived CDR1 and CDR2 are WSHSY and SAAADI. This CDR3 region has 14 residues. The CDR3 nucleotides read TGCGCCAGCAGCGCCGCGGGGGAATATCAGCCCCAGTATTTT. Translation gives CASSAAGEYQPQYF.

This chain's CDR3 is CASSLGTGGEAFF. DNA for the CDR3: TGTGCCAGCAGCCTAGGGACAGGGGGGGAAGCTTTCTTT. J is TRBJ1-1 and V is TRBV9; the match to TRBD1 covers 11 bases. CDR1 is SGDLS, CDR2 YYNGEE, per germline. After removal of 4 bases from V and 8 bases from J, the junction contained 4 bases not matched to a gene. The CDR3 length is 13 residues.

This rearrangement joins TRBV28 to TRBJ2-7; TRBD2 aligns across 8 bases. This CDR3 has 16 amino acids. The V gene's germline CDR1 is MDHEN and CDR2 SYDVKM. V lost 5 bases to trimming and J lost 0 bases; unmatched junction nucleotides: 9. CDR3 DNA: TGTGCCAGCAGTCCGGTTGTAGCGGGAATCTCCTACGAGCAGTACTTC. Its protein is CASSPVVAGISYEQYF. The full variable domain, completed using reference TRBV28 and TRBJ2-7, is DVKVTQSSRYLVKRTGEKVFLECVQDMDHENMFWYRQDPGLGLRLIYFSYDVKMKEKGDIPEGYSVSREKKERFSLILESASTNQTSMYLCASSPVVAGISYEQYFGPGTRLTVT.

The chain carries TRBV5-4 and TRBJ2-7, with D unresolved. V was clipped by 6 bases and J by 6 bases, with 19 bases between them. The CDR3 loop spans 14 amino acids. CDR1 is SGHNT and CDR2 is YYREEE in the germline V gene (reference sequence). CDR3 region: CASTHIERMREQYF. CDR3 DNA sequence: TGTGCCAGCACACATATTGAGAGGATGCGCGAGCAGTACTTC.

The genes are TRBV6-5 and TRBJ2-7; 7 bases match TRBD1. Germline V lookup: CDR1 MNHEY, CDR2 SVGAGI. After removal of 6 bases from V and 5 bases from J, the junction contained 13 bases not matched to a gene. The CDR3 contains 15 residues. In DNA, the CDR3 is TGTGCCAGCAGGGCGGACACAGGGGAGTGGGACGAGCAGTACTTC. Its protein product is CASRADTGEWDEQYF.

This clone was detected only once. DNA for the CDR3: TGTGCCAGCAGCGTAGCGGACAGGGTTGCCTCACCCCTCCACTTT. Protein product: CASSVADRVASPLHF. The rearrangement uses TRBV9 and TRBJ1-6; 8 positions agree with TRBD1. The CDR3 is 15 residues long. Unmatched junction bases numbered 6, after V lost 0 bases and J lost 10 bases. Germline loops: CDR1 SGDLS, CDR2 YYNGEE.

This clone was detected a few times. The chain recombines TRBV6-5 with TRBJ2-5; 8 bases are shared with TRBD2. The CDR3 loop spans 14 amino acids. V was pared by 6 bases and J by 1 base, with 4 bases of the junction left unmatched. CDR1 and CDR2 from the germline V gene are MNHEY and SVGAGI. CDR3 residues: CASRESGGQETQYF. CDR3 sequence (DNA): TGTGCCAGCAGAGAGAGCGGGGGCCAAGAGACCCAGTACTTC.

The chain couples TRBV3-1 (or the pseudogene TRBV3-2) to TRBJ2-7, with 8 bases that match TRBD2. The V and J ends lost 3 bases and 1 base, in that order; junction bases with no gene match: 8. This CDR3 contains 16 residues. Germline V gives CDR1 LGHDT, CDR2 YNNKEL (reference sequence). DNA for the CDR3: TGTGCCAGCAGCCATAAAGGGACTAGACAATCCTACGAGCAGTACTTC. It encodes CASSHKGTRQSYEQYF.

The chain combines TRBV7-2 with TRBJ2-3; D not certain. V was trimmed by 1 base and J by 6 bases, leaving 11 bases between them. The germline V gene encodes CDR1 SGHTA and CDR2 FQGNSA. The CDR3 is made up of 14 amino acids. In DNA, the CDR3 is TGTGCCAGCAGCTTAGATAACTCGCGCGATACGCAGTATTTT. Residues: CASSLDNSRDTQYF.

This sequence joins TRBV2 and TRBJ2-1; 10 bases are shared with TRBD2. In germline, CDR1 is SNHLY, CDR2 FYNNEI. The CDR3 consists of 15 residues. Losses at the gene ends were 7 bases for V and 8 bases for J; bases not matched to a gene: 11. The CDR3 bases are TGTGCCAGCAACAAAAACGCCCTAGCGGGAGATGAGCAGTTCTTC. It codes for CASNKNALAGDEQFF.